This T cell receptor beta chain was identified in a study of blood T cell repertoires in COVID-19. Study in general: Donors in the United States, Italy and Spain gave samples during acute or convalescent COVID-19. T cells, B-cell-depleted T cells, or PBMCs supplied cDNA or gDNA.

Original processing methods: Reference gene primer amplification yielded estimated nucleated cell counts. Only in-frame clones appear in the TCRdb table, and some are missing; sequencing was by immunoSEQ multiplex PCR. V and J calls and clone size come straight from that table; D and trimming were deduced from the DNA. The sample includes 200,000 to 300,000 clones, just under 85% of them seen just once. This CDR3 is 15 amino acids long. Germline assignment: CDR1 SGHRS and CDR2 YFSETQ. Trimming took off 1 base at V and 1 base at J, with 11 bases between the two ends. The gene calls are TRBV5-1 and TRBJ1-1, with unresolved D. The sequence was collected from a man of 80 years or more with acute or convalescent COVID-19. Sequenced input: peripheral blood. For the CDR3, the DNA is TGCGCCAGCAGCTTGTTTCCCACGGGGAACACTGAAGCTTTCTTT. Its translation is CASSLFPTGNTEAFF.